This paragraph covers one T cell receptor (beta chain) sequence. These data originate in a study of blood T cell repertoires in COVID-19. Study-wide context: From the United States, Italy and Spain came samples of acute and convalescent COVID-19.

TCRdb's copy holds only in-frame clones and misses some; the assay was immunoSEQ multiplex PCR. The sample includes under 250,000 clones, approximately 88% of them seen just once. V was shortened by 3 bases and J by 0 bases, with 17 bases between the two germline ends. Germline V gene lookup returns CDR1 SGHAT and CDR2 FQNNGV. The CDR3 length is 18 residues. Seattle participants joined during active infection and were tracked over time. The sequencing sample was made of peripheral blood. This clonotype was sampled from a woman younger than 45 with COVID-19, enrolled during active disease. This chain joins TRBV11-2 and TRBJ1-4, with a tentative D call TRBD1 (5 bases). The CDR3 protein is CASSLTAGRLATNEKLFF. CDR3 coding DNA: TGTGCCAGCAGCTTGACGGCGGGACGGTTAGCAACTAATGAAAAACTGTTTTTT.